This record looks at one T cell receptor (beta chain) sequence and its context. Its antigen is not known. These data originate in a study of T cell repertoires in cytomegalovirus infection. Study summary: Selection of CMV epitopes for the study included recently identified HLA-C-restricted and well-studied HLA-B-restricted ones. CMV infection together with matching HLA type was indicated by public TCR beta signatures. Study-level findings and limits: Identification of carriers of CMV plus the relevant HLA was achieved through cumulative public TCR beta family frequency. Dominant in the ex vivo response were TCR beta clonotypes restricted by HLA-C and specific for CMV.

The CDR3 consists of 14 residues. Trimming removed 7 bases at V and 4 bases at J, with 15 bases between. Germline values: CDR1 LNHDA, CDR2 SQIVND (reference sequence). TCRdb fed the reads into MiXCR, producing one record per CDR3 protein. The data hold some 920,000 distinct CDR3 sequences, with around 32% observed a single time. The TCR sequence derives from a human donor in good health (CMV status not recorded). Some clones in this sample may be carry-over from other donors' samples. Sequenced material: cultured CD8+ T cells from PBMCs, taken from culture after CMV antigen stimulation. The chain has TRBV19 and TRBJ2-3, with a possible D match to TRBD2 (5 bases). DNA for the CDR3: TGTGCCAGTAACCAGTGGGAGTCCCCAGATACGCAGTATTTT. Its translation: CASNQWESPDTQYF.